The rows below give T cell receptor beta chains drawn from one sample of a study of T cells after somatic rescue of genetic block. Libraries were prepared by immunoSEQ multiplex PCR; TCRdb keeps only in-frame clonotypes and omits some of them. The table lists over 55,000 clones, about 91% of them singletons. The sample comprised peripheral blood mononuclear cells (PBMCs). Every receptor here comes from a man aged 40-49 years. Both conserved end residues are part of each CDR3. The D gene is left open where the match is weak. Clone size is given for some rows only: seen once, a few or many times, or a class if the clone is expanded.

clone size	V gene	CDR3 length	J gene	D gene	CDR3 protein	CDR3 DNA
NA	TRBV5-6	15	TRBJ2-2	NA	CASSPVQVTNGELFF	TGTGCCAGCAGCCCCGTACAGGTTACGAACGGGGAGCTGTTTTTT
NA	TRBV2	12	TRBJ2-7	NA	CASLGRYYEQYF	TGTGCCAGCCTCGGCAGATACTACGAGCAGTACTTC
NA	TRBV11-2	15	TRBJ2-3	TRBD2	CASSLGAGGPDTQYF	TGTGCCAGCAGCTTAGGTGCGGGAGGGCCAGATACGCAGTATTTT
NA	TRBV9	15	TRBJ1-2	NA	CASSFQGGEPYGYTF	TGTGCCAGCAGCTTCCAGGGCGGTGAACCCTATGGCTACACCTTC
NA	TRBV19	12	TRBJ2-1	NA	CASSFPGNEQFF	TGTGCCAGTAGTTTTCCCGGGAATGAGCAGTTCTTC
NA	TRBV27	17	TRBJ1-2	NA	CASSPTGSPGVGYGYTF	TGTGCCAGCAGTCCGACAGGTTCCCCAGGGGTCGGCTATGGCTACACCTTC
NA	TRBV18	13	TRBJ2-7	TRBD1	CASHRDRGSEQYF	TGTGCCAGCCACCGGGACAGGGGTAGCGAGCAGTACTTC
NA	TRBV27	14	TRBJ1-5	NA	CASSLSRGGQPQHF	TGTGCCAGCAGTTTATCGAGGGGCGGCCAGCCCCAGCATTTT
once	TRBV6-1	14	TRBJ2-7	TRBD1	CASTSRTGDYEQYF	TGTGCCAGCACCAGCCGGACAGGGGACTACGAGCAGTACTTC
NA	TRBV18	14	TRBJ2-5	TRBD1	CASSPNRGQETQYF	TGTGCCAGCTCACCAAACAGGGGACAAGAGACCCAGTACTTC
NA	TRBV7-6	13	TRBJ1-2	TRBD1	CASSPDRNYGYTF	TGTGCCAGCAGCCCGGACAGGAACTATGGCTACACCTTC
NA	TRBV6-5	12	TRBJ2-1	NA	CASGYSHNEQFF	TGTGCCAGCGGGTATTCACACAATGAGCAGTTCTTC
NA	TRBV5-4	14	TRBJ1-2	TRBD1	CASLRTGEGYGYTF	TGTGCCAGCCTAAGGACAGGGGAAGGCTATGGCTACACCTTC
NA	TRBV28	15	TRBJ2-7	NA	CASSELLWEDDEQYF	TGTGCCAGCAGTGAACTATTGTGGGAGGACGACGAGCAGTACTTC
NA	TRBV2	13	TRBJ1-6	NA	CASRKGENSPLHF	TGTGCCAGCAGAAAGGGCGAGAATTCACCCCTCCACTTT
NA	TRBV15	16	TRBJ2-2	NA	CATSRGQGAYTGELFF	TGTGCCACCAGCAGGGGGCAAGGGGCGTACACCGGGGAGCTGTTTTTT
once	TRBV5-8	16	TRBJ2-1	NA	CASSGGRRAGGEEQFF	TGTGCCAGCAGCGGGGGGAGGAGGGCAGGCGGCGAGGAGCAGTTCTTC
NA	TRBV11-2	12	TRBJ2-2	NA	CASSPDTGELFF	TGTGCCAGCAGCCCCGACACCGGGGAGCTGTTTTTT
NA	TRBV5-6	14	TRBJ2-3	NA	CASSLEAYTDTQYF	TGTGCCAGCAGCTTAGAGGCGTACACAGATACGCAGTATTTT
NA	TRBV9	16	TRBJ2-7	TRBD1	CASSPARDRDTYEQYF	TGTGCCAGCAGCCCCGCACGGGACAGGGATACCTACGAGCAGTACTTC